A selection of T cell receptor beta chains follows, all from one sample in a study of CD8 T cell repertoires and HIV-1 epitope variants. These receptors lack a known antigen. Clones were read by immunoSEQ multiplex PCR, and TCRdb kept only the in-frame ones, dropping some. The table lists 6,000 or so clones, around three fifths of them singletons, with roughly 40% in the top ten. The sample comprised cultured CD8+ T cells derived from PBMCs. The source of these receptors is a male donor with HIV. The CDR3 runs from the conserved cysteine through the conserved F or W. A D gene is named only where the DNA matches it firmly. The size of a clone is reported for some rows only, either as once, few or many, or as a class for expanded clones.

cdr3_aa	cdr3_nt	clone_size	j_call	d_call	v_call	cdr3_length
CASSRGQGRSEQFF	TGTGCCAGTAGTAGGGGACAGGGTAGAAGTGAGCAGTTCTTC	few	TRBJ2-1	TRBD1	TRBV19	14
CASSLGQGRVEAFF	TGTGCCAGCAGCTTAGGGCAGGGTCGGGTTGAAGCTTTCTTT	.	TRBJ1-1	.	TRBV7-6	14
CANQVRSYNSPLHF	TGTGCCAACCAGGTCCGCTCCTATAATTCACCCCTCCACTTT	once	TRBJ1-6	.	TRBV9	14
CASSLTVAKGQPQHF	TGTGCCAGCAGCTTAACGGTCGCCAAGGGTCAGCCCCAGCATTTT	.	TRBJ1-5	.	TRBV7-2	15
CASSLGQYLREQYF	TGTGCCAGCAGCTTGGGACAGTACCTTCGTGAGCAGTACTTC	.	TRBJ2-7	.	TRBV7-5	14
CASSLRVAGGYDEQFF	TGTGCCAGCAGTTTACGAGTAGCGGGAGGTTACGATGAGCAGTTCTTC	.	TRBJ2-1	TRBD2	TRBV28	16
CASSEDQSSYNEQFF	TGTGCCAGTAGTGAGGACCAGAGCTCCTACAATGAGCAGTTCTTC	few	TRBJ2-1	.	TRBV19	15
CASKGAGGQYF	TGCGCCAGCAAGGGCGCGGGAGGGCAGTATTTT	once	TRBJ2-3	TRBD2	TRBV5-1	11
CASSYDWDSSAYGYTF	TGTGCCAGCAGTTACGACTGGGACAGCTCCGCTTATGGCTACACCTTC	.	TRBJ1-2	TRBD1	TRBV6-5	16
CASSVDSGRSPLHF	TGTGCCAGCAGCGTAGACAGTGGTCGATCACCCCTCCACTTT	few	TRBJ1-6	.	TRBV9	14
CASSLTENYGYTF	TGTGCCAGCAGCTTAACAGAGAACTATGGCTACACCTTC	.	TRBJ1-2	.	TRBV7-6	13
CASSLGRELFF	TGTGCCAGCAGCTTGGGCCGGGAGCTGTTTTTT	.	TRBJ2-2	.	TRBV5-6	11
CSVEDEGNSYEQYF	TGCAGCGTTGAAGATGAGGGCAACTCCTACGAGCAGTACTTC	.	TRBJ2-7	.	TRBV29-1	14
CASSTPGPQDTQYF	TGTGCCAGCAGTACCCCGGGCCCCCAAGATACGCAGTATTTT	.	TRBJ2-3	.	TRBV27	14
CATSGTSGRRSYNEQFF	TGTGCCACTTCGGGGACTAGCGGGAGACGCTCCTACAATGAGCAGTTCTTC	few	TRBJ2-1	TRBD2	TRBV15	17
CASSFTGTGSYEQYF	TGTGCCAGCAGCTTTACCGGGACGGGGTCCTACGAGCAGTACTTC	.	TRBJ2-7	.	TRBV7-6	15
CASSIDQGRNGPQHF	TGTGCCAGTAGTATAGATCAGGGGAGAAACGGGCCCCAGCATTTT	few	TRBJ1-5	.	TRBV19	15
CASSFRVSAGEQFF	TGTGCCAGCAGTTTCAGGGTGTCAGCGGGTGAGCAGTTCTTC	.	TRBJ2-1	.	TRBV27	14
CASSLQAGSSYEQYF	TGTGCCAGCAGTTTACAAGCCGGTAGCTCCTACGAGCAGTACTTC	.	TRBJ2-7	.	TRBV27	15
CASSRRQATEKLFF	TGTGCCAGTAGTAGGAGACAGGCGACTGAAAAACTGTTTTTT	.	TRBJ1-4	.	TRBV19	14